The entry below describes one T cell receptor beta chain. Only in-frame clones appear in the TCRdb table, and some are missing; sequencing was by immunoSEQ multiplex PCR. This sample has a few million clones, with approximately 96% found just once. V lost 4 bases and J lost 2, with 10 bases in between. The CDR3 runs to 14 residues. In germline, CDR1 is SGHNT, CDR2 YENEEA. This sample is drawn from a study of shared clonotypes between healthy human individuals. The gene calls are TRBV11-3 and TRBJ2-3; possibly TRBD1 or TRBD2 for D (5 bases each). Sequenced sample: naive CD4+ T cells sorted from blood. The subset is: CD45RA+ positively selected. The sequence was collected from a man between 18 and 29 years old in good health. The CDR3 coding sequence is TGTGCCAGCAGCTCGGGGCCCGCCACAGATACGCAGTATTTT. Residues: CASSSGPATDTQYF.